The 30 T cell receptor beta chains given below trace back to one sample, sequenced in a study of long-term antiretroviral therapy in people with HIV. At the survey level, the v3.0 immunoSEQ assay was run. The data were produced by immunoSEQ multiplex PCR, yet TCRdb's version contains in-frame clones alone and is incomplete. This table holds under 30,000 clones, 80% found once. Sequences were derived from unsorted PBMCs, sampled 0.3 years after starting antiretroviral therapy. The receptors originated from a middle-aged man with HIV.

The genes are TRBV19 and TRBJ2-1, with 7 bases that match TRBD2. CDR1 is LNHDA, CDR2 SQIVND, per germline (reference sequence). This CDR3 contains 15 residues. Unmatched junction bases numbered 2, after V lost 1 base and J lost 2 bases. The CDR3: CASSIVAGPYNEQFF. The CDR3 DNA reads as TGTGCCAGTAGTATAGTAGCGGGTCCCTACAATGAGCAGTTCTTC. The full variable domain, completed using reference TRBV19 and TRBJ2-1, is DGGITQSPKYLFRKEGQNVTLSCEQNLNHDAMYWYRQDPGQGLRLIYYSQIVNDFQKGDIAEGYSVSREKKESFPLTVTSAQKNPTAFYLCASSIVAGPYNEQFFGPGTRLTVL.

The chain uses TRBV6-6 and TRBJ2-5; D is perhaps TRBD1 or TRBD2 (5 bases each). CDR1 and CDR2 (germline): MNHNY, SVGAGI (reference sequence). This CDR3 is built from 15 residues. Trimming cost V 2 bases and J 2 bases, with 12 bases left between them. CDR3 nucleotide sequence: TGTGCCAGCAGTTACGGATGGGGCGGGCAAGAGACCCAGTACTTC. Its translation: CASSYGWGGQETQYF.

This clone was counted a few times. The rearrangement links TRBV6-5 to TRBJ1-5; weak D call: TRBD1 (6 bases). This CDR3 spans 14 amino acids. Trimming cost V 6 bases and J 0 bases, with 9 bases left between them. CDR1 is MNHEY and CDR2 is SVGAGI in the germline V gene. The DNA for the CDR3 is TGTGCCAGCAGGGGACAATATAGCAATCAGCCCCAGCATTTT. Protein product: CASRGQYSNQPQHF.

V gene TRBV28 combines with J gene TRBJ2-2; 8 nucleotides align to TRBD2. In germline, CDR1 is MDHEN, CDR2 SYDVKM. The CDR3 runs 15 residues. The V segment lost 4 bases and the J segment 1 base; nucleotides outside the gene matches: 2. CDR3 residues: CASSSAGENTGELFF. The CDR3 DNA sequence: TGTGCCAGCAGTTCAGCGGGGGAGAACACCGGGGAGCTGTTTTTT.

This chain connects TRBV7-2 to TRBJ1-5, with D maybe TRBD1 (5 bases). This CDR3 contains 14 residues. V was cut by 3 bases and J by 0 bases, with 6 bases left in between. CDR1 and CDR2 (germline): SGHTA, FQGNSA. The CDR3 DNA follows: TGTGCCAGCAGCTTGAGGGGTAGCAATCAGCCCCAGCATTTT. Its protein is CASSLRGSNQPQHF.

V gene TRBV6-5 combines with J gene TRBJ1-5; D is ambiguous. Germline V CDR1 and CDR2: MNHEY, SVGAGI. The CDR3 spans 14 residues. Trimming took 6 bases from V and 0 from J, leaving 9 bases between them. The CDR3 DNA follows: TGTGCCAGCAGATCCCCCCATAGCAATCAGCCCCAGCATTTT. Residues: CASRSPHSNQPQHF.

V is TRBV27 and J is TRBJ1-1; 7 bases line up with TRBD1. The CDR3 has 15 residues. The germline CDR1 and CDR2 sequences are MNHEY and SMNVEV (reference sequence). J lost 3 bases, V lost 6 bases, and 10 bases had no gene match. CDR3 DNA: TGTGCCAGCAGATCCTTACAGGGGTGGCACACTGAAGCTTTCTTT. This gives the protein CASRSLQGWHTEAFF.

The chain links TRBV7-2 to TRBJ2-7; D not certain. Germline CDR1 is SGHTA and CDR2 is FQGNSA. This CDR3 contains 13 residues. Trimming took 3 bases from V and 2 from J, leaving 8 bases between them. The CDR3: CASSFARAYEQYF. CDR3 coding DNA: TGTGCCAGCAGCTTCGCCAGAGCCTACGAGCAGTACTTC.

V is TRBV5-5 and J is TRBJ1-1, with D hard to call. The CDR3 is made up of 16 amino acids. Germline V lookup: CDR1 SGHKS, CDR2 YYEKEE (reference sequence). V gave up 7 bases and J gave up 1 base, with 20 bases separating them. CDR3 bases: TGTGCCAGCGTACGGGTGGTTGGGGTGCCGAACACTGAAGCTTTCTTT. Encoded protein: CASVRVVGVPNTEAFF.

The chain joins TRBV18 to TRBJ1-6; perhaps TRBD1 as D (6 bases). Trimming removed 1 base at V and 0 bases at J, with 7 bases between. This CDR3 has 16 amino acids. Germline V gene sequence: CDR1 KGHSH, CDR2 LQKENI. CDR3 DNA: TGTGCCAGCTCACCACAGGACAGCTCCTATAATTCACCCCTCCACTTT. Protein: CASSPQDSSYNSPLHF.

This clone was seen only once. The chain carries TRBV7-9 and TRBJ1-1; D not certain. This CDR3 region has 14 residues. V gave up 3 bases and J gave up 5 bases, with 13 bases separating them. Germline assignment: CDR1 SEHNR and CDR2 FQNEAQ (reference sequence). Here the CDR3 DNA reads TGTGCCAGCAGCTTTGAGGGCTCAGGAACTGAAGCTTTCTTT. Translated, it gives CASSFEGSGTEAFF.

The chain links TRBV29-1 to TRBJ2-5; D might be TRBD1 (6 bases). The germline V and J ends were trimmed by 8 bases and 5 bases, with 18 bases remaining between them. CDR3 length: 13 amino acids. Germline V gene lookup returns CDR1 SQVTM and CDR2 ANQGSEA. The CDR3 nucleotides are TGCAGCATAGGACAGAACCTACGGGAGACCCAGTACTTC. Its protein is CSIGQNLRETQYF.

The chain is built from TRBV7-2 and TRBJ1-6, with no clear D. From germline, CDR1 is SGHTA and CDR2 FQGNSA. The CDR3 loop spans 15 amino acids. Between the trimmed V and J ends, which lost 6 bases and 8 bases, there was a span of 17 bases. The CDR3 loop is CASRTHIIVDSPLHF. The CDR3 DNA reads TGTGCCAGCAGGACCCATATCATCGTGGATTCACCCCTCCACTTT.

The CDR3 coding sequence is TGTGCCAGCAGTACCCGGGGGCCGGTGGCAGGGGTATGGGGCTACACCTTC. Amino acid sequence: CASSTRGPVAGVWGYTF. This chain connects TRBV28 to TRBJ1-2, with a tentative D call TRBD1 (6 bases). The germline V gene has CDR1 MDHEN and CDR2 SYDVKM. V lost 5 bases to trimming and J lost 8 bases, with 27 bases between them. There are 17 residues in the CDR3.

This clone was recorded once. The chain uses TRBV18 and TRBJ2-2; 10 nucleotides line up with TRBD1. J was trimmed by 3 bases and V by 5 bases; bases with no gene match: 0. The CDR3 runs 14 residues. CDR1 is KGHSH and CDR2 is LQKENI in the germline V gene. CDR3 DNA: TGTGCCAGCTCAGGGACAGGGGACACCGGGGAGCTGTTTTTT. Its translation: CASSGTGDTGELFF.

This clone has a single count. V usage is TRBV21-1 and J usage is TRBJ1-4. TRBV21-1 is reported as a pseudogene. The CDR3 spans 14 residues. This CDR3 is CASSKDREVEKLFF. CDR3 bases: TGTGCCAGCAGCAAAGACAGGGAGGTTGAAAAACTGTTTTTT.

This clone occurred a few times. The rearrangement uses TRBV5-1 and TRBJ1-6; 8 bases map to TRBD1. The CDR3 runs to 15 residues. CDR1 SGHRS and CDR2 YFSETQ come from the germline V gene. V gave up 4 bases and J gave up 5 bases; unmatched junction bases: 5. The CDR3 spells CASSIQGGDNSPLHF. CDR3 coding DNA: TGCGCCAGCAGCATACAGGGGGGAGATAATTCACCCCTCCACTTT.

The gene calls are TRBV7-9 and TRBJ2-1; 9 bases map to TRBD1. This CDR3 contains 14 residues. V lost 5 bases to trimming and J lost 8 bases; unmatched junction nucleotides: 7. Germline CDR1 SEHNR, CDR2 FQNEAQ (reference sequence). The CDR3 region has the DNA TGTGCCAGCAGCCGACAGGGGGTATATGATGAGCAGTTCTTC. Protein product: CASSRQGVYDEQFF.

Notes on this clone: Sequence at one end of the junction differs from germline and may be a read error. V gene TRBV28 combines with J gene TRBJ1-1, with 7 bases that match TRBD1. This CDR3 is 13 amino acids long. Germline-derived CDR1 and CDR2 are MDHEN and SYDVKM. The CDR3 loop is CASMVRGNAEAFF. DNA for the CDR3: TGTGCCAGCATGGTCAGGGGGAACGCTGAAGCTTTCTTT.

The rearrangement uses TRBV7-2 and TRBJ2-1, with 8 bases that match TRBD1. This CDR3 comprises 16 residues. Germline V gene lookup returns CDR1 SGHTA and CDR2 FQGNSA. The V and J ends lost 7 bases and 9 bases, in that order; junction bases with no gene match: 17. The CDR3 here is CASIPGQGLQGGEQFF. The CDR3 DNA is TGTGCCAGCATCCCTGGACAGGGCCTACAGGGGGGTGAGCAGTTCTTC.

This clone was observed once. Here the CDR3 DNA reads TGTGCCAGCACCACTGGAGGATGGTATGGCTACACCTTC. Translating gives CASTTGGWYGYTF. The chain recombines TRBV4-2 with TRBJ1-2; D gene unclear. V lost 7 bases to trimming and J lost 5 bases, with 14 bases between them. The CDR3 has 13 amino acids. CDR1 and CDR2 (germline): LGHNA, YNFKEQ.

The chain links TRBV5-5 to TRBJ2-7; maybe TRBD2 (5 bases). This CDR3 is built from 15 residues. V lost 4 bases and J lost 0, with 14 bases in between. Per germline, CDR1 SGHKS and CDR2 YYEKEE (reference sequence). The CDR3 DNA reads TGTGCCAGCAGCCCCGGGGTAGGATCCTCCTACGAGCAGTACTTC. It specifies CASSPGVGSSYEQYF.

V gene TRBV6-6 combines with J gene TRBJ2-2; 9 bases are a match to TRBD1. This CDR3 is 15 amino acids long. Germline CDR1 reads MNHNY; CDR2 reads SVGAGI (reference sequence). V lost 4 bases, J lost 5 bases, and 5 bases stayed unmatched. CDR3 protein: CASSSTGGGTGELFF. The CDR3 DNA follows: TGTGCCAGCAGTTCGACAGGGGGAGGGACCGGGGAGCTGTTTTTT.

This clone has only one observation. The chain joins TRBV9 to TRBJ2-7; D uncertain. Germline V CDR1 and CDR2: SGDLS, YYNGEE. The ends were cut back, 4 bases at V and 2 bases at J, with 4 bases in the middle. This CDR3 region has 11 residues. The chain's CDR3 is CASSSAYEQYF. The CDR3 DNA reads TGTGCCAGCAGCTCCGCCTACGAGCAGTACTTC.

This chain uses TRBV29-1 with TRBJ2-1; D gene ambiguous. Germline V lookup: CDR1 SQVTM, CDR2 ANQGSEA. The CDR3 runs to 16 residues. V shed 6 bases and J shed 0 bases, with 18 bases lying between them. The CDR3 reads CSVRKRAVSSYNEQFF. Here the CDR3 DNA reads TGCAGCGTCCGAAAACGGGCGGTTAGCTCCTACAATGAGCAGTTCTTC.

The table lists this clone with a few counts. This rearrangement joins TRBV18 to TRBJ1-1; 7 nucleotides agree with TRBD1. CDR1 KGHSH and CDR2 LQKENI come from the germline V gene. With 5 bases clipped from V and 2 bases from J, the junction kept 2 bases outside the gene matches. The CDR3 extends over 13 amino acids. CDR3 residues: CASSGQANTEAFF. CDR3 nucleotide sequence: TGTGCCAGCTCAGGACAGGCAAACACTGAAGCTTTCTTT.

CDR3 residues: CASSQDPGNHYGYTF. The DNA of the CDR3 is TGTGCCAGCAGCCAAGATCCAGGGAATCACTATGGCTACACCTTC. V and J are TRBV4-2 and TRBJ1-2; D is perhaps TRBD1 (5 bases). Germline CDR1 and CDR2: LGHNA and YNFKEQ. This CDR3 spans 15 amino acids. V lost 0 bases, J lost 3 bases, and 11 bases lay in between.

J is TRBJ1-6 and V is TRBV28; 8 positions agree with TRBD1. With 6 bases clipped from V and 7 bases from J, the junction kept 5 bases outside the gene matches. CDR3 length equals 14 residues. Germline CDR1 and CDR2: MDHEN and SYDVKM. The CDR3 DNA reads TGTGCCAGCAGGGCCGGGACAGGCAATTCACCCCTCCACTTT. This gives the protein CASRAGTGNSPLHF. Full variable domain (rest looked up from reference TRBV28 and TRBJ1-6): DVKVTQSSRYLVKRTGEKVFLECVQDMDHENMFWYRQDPGLGLRLIYFSYDVKMKEKGDIPEGYSVSREKKERFSLILESASTNQTSMYLCASRAGTGNSPLHFGNGTRLTVT.

The chain couples TRBV14 to TRBJ2-1; no definite D call. The CDR3 is 13 residues long. The germline V and J ends were trimmed by 4 bases and 8 bases, with 12 bases remaining between them. Germline V gene lookup returns CDR1 SGHDN and CDR2 FVKESK. CDR3 nucleotides: TGTGCCAGCAGCCCAACAGTCGGTCATGAGCAGTTCTTC. Protein product: CASSPTVGHEQFF.

The V and J genes are TRBV29-1 and TRBJ2-5, with D unresolved. V was clipped by 4 bases and J by 3 bases, with 9 bases between them. Per the germline V gene, CDR1 is SQVTM and CDR2 is ANQGSEA. There are 12 residues in the CDR3. The CDR3 is CSVVDDKETQYF. Here the CDR3 DNA reads TGCAGCGTTGTGGACGACAAAGAGACCCAGTACTTC.